This TCR beta chain emerged from a study of blood T cell repertoires in COVID-19. At the level of the study: The United States, Italy and Spain provided the acute and convalescent COVID-19 samples. Sources were T cells, B-cell-depleted T cells, or PBMCs; the material itself was cDNA or gDNA.

Original analysis: Counts of nucleated cells, estimated from reference gene primer amplification, were obtained. Sequencing used immunoSEQ multiplex PCR; TCRdb keeps in-frame clones, though not all of them. That table supplies the V and J calls and clone size; D and trimming were determined from the DNA. The repertoire holds about 59,000 clones, about 72% seen once, with around 12% in the top ten. CDR3 length: 16 amino acids. Germline loops: CDR1 MGHRA, CDR2 YSYEKL. Trimming shortened V by 1 base and J by 4 bases, and 16 bases separated the two germline ends. The V call is TRBV4-1, the J call TRBJ1-2; maybe TRBD1 (6 bases). The source is a man older than 75 with acute or convalescent COVID-19. The material sequenced was peripheral blood. CDR3 sequence reads: CASSQGLVRGGYGYTF. The CDR3 nucleotides read TGCGCCAGCAGCCAAGGGTTGGTAAGGGGGGGCTATGGCTACACCTTC.